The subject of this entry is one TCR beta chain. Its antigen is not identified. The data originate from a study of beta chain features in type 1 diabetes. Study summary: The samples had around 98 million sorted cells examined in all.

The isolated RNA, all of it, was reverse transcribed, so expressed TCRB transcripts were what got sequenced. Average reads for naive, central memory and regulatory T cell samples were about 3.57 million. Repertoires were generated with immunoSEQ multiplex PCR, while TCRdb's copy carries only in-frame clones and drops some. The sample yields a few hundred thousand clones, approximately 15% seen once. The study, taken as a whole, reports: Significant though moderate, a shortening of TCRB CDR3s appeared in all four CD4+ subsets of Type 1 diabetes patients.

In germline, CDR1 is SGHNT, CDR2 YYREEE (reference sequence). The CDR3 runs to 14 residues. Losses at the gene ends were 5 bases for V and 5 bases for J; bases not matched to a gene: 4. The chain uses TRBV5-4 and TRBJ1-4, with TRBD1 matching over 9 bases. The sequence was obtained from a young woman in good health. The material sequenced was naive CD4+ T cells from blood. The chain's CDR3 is CASSNDRGNEKLFF. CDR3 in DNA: TGTGCCAGCAGTAATGACAGGGGGAATGAAAAACTGTTTTTT.